Shown below are 27 T cell receptor beta chains from a single sample sequenced in a study of T cell repertoires in cytomegalovirus infection. The antigens of these receptors remain unknown. MiXCR, run by TCRdb on the reads, gives a single entry per CDR3 protein. The sample consists of over 100,000 distinct CDR3 sequences, about 9.5% of them appearing once. Sample: PBMCs, sequenced either directly or after in vitro stimulation (not recorded which). Receptors were obtained from a human donor in good health (CMV status not recorded). Some clones in this sample may be carry-over from other donors' samples.

J is TRBJ2-3 and V is TRBV30, with unresolved D. The CDR3 is 13 amino acids. V lost 0 bases and J lost 5, with 9 bases in between. Per germline, CDR1 GTSNPN and CDR2 SVGIG (reference sequence). CDR3 loop: CAWSVRNGDTQYF. In DNA, the CDR3 is TGTGCCTGGAGTGTAAGAAACGGAGATACGCAGTATTTT.

V usage is TRBV27 and J usage is TRBJ1-2; tentative D call: TRBD1 (6 bases). V was pared by 3 bases and J by 3 bases, with 11 bases between. CDR3 size: 14 residues. CDR1 is MNHEY and CDR2 is SMNVEV in the germline V gene (reference sequence). The CDR3, as DNA: TGTGCCAGCAGTTTTTCACAGGGACACTATGGCTACACCTTC. Amino acids: CASSFSQGHYGYTF.

The J gene is TRBJ2-3, the V gene TRBV11-3; no firm D call. The CDR3 is 15 residues long. The V end was cut by 5 bases, the J end by 1 base, with 13 bases between. Looked up from germline, CDR1 is SGHNT and CDR2 is YENEEA. The CDR3 sequence is CASSHSLGGTDTQYF. The DNA of the CDR3 is TGTGCCAGCAGCCACTCCCTCGGTGGCACAGATACGCAGTATTTT.

The table lists this clonotype with a few counts. The V call is TRBV27, the J call TRBJ1-6, with TRBD1 matching over 8 bases. CDR3 length: 15 amino acids. With 2 bases clipped from V and 10 bases from J, the junction kept 7 bases outside the gene matches. The V gene's germline CDR1 is MNHEY and CDR2 SMNVEV (reference sequence). The DNA for the CDR3 is TGTGCCAGCAGTTTAGATATCAGGGGGCGGTCACCCCTCCACTTT. Amino acids: CASSLDIRGRSPLHF.

This clonotype has at least ten counts. The CDR3 region is CASSSRTDNQPQHF. The DNA for the CDR3 is TGTGCCAGCAGCTCCAGGACAGACAATCAGCCCCAGCATTTT. The chain combines TRBV12-3 or TRBV12-4 with TRBJ1-5; D may be TRBD1 (6 bases). Trimming shortened V by 6 bases and J by 3 bases, and 12 bases separated the two germline ends. The CDR3 contains 14 residues.

This clonotype has a handful of counts. The chain has TRBV20-1 and TRBJ1-1, with D hard to call. The CDR3 contains 14 residues. The V end was cut by 0 bases, the J end by 0 bases, with 8 bases between. From germline, CDR1 is DFQATT and CDR2 SNEGSKA (reference sequence). This chain's CDR3 is CSARETGMNTEAFF. The CDR3 bases are TGCAGTGCTAGAGAAACGGGGATGAACACTGAAGCTTTCTTT.

This clonotype was seen repeatedly, ten times or more. The rearrangement joins TRBV6-1 to TRBJ1-5, with D unresolved. The CDR3 is made up of 12 amino acids. Germline V gene data show CDR1 as MNHNS and CDR2 as SASEGT. Trimming removed 10 bases from V and 5 bases from J, with 12 bases in between. CDR3 DNA: TGTGCCATCGGATGGTGGGATCAGCCCCAGCATTTT. Translation gives CAIGWWDQPQHF.

This clonotype has a handful of counts. CDR3 DNA sequence: TGTGCCAGCAGCTTGTGGCTAGCGGGAGTTAAAGTCTTCCAGAATGAGCAGTTCTTC. This sequence encodes CASSLWLAGVKVFQNEQFF. This chain uses TRBV7-2 with TRBJ2-1, with 10 positions matching TRBD2. The CDR3 consists of 19 residues. The junction had 18 bases not matched to a gene; V was cut back by 3 bases and J by 7 bases. Germline assignment: CDR1 SGHTA and CDR2 FQGNSA.

In its sample, this clonotype was seen many times. The chain links TRBV7-2 to TRBJ2-3; D gene unclear. V was pared by 5 bases and J by 3 bases, with 12 bases between. This CDR3 spans 14 amino acids. The germline V gene encodes CDR1 SGHTA and CDR2 FQGNSA. CDR3 sequence: CASSKPPETDTQYF. For the CDR3, the DNA is TGTGCCAGCAGCAAACCACCCGAGACAGATACGCAGTATTTT. The full variable domain, with the rest looked up from reference TRBV7-2 and TRBJ2-3, is GAGVSQSPSNKVTEKGKDVELRCDPISGHTALYWYRQSLGQGLEFLIYFQGNSAPDKSGLPSDRFSAERTGGSVSTLTIQRTQQEDSAVYLCASSKPPETDTQYFGPGTRLTVL.

This clonotype was seen ten or more times. The chain uses TRBV7-2 and TRBJ2-1; 11 positions match TRBD2. V lost 5 bases and J lost 8; bases outside the gene matches: 14. Looked up from germline, CDR1 is SGHTA and CDR2 is FQGNSA. There are 17 residues in the CDR3. The CDR3 DNA is TGTGCCAGCAGCCTACCGTTTAGCGGGAGGGCCTCTCATGAGCAGTTCTTC. Translated, it gives CASSLPFSGRASHEQFF.

This clonotype has ten or more counts. The rearrangement links TRBV12-3 or TRBV12-4 to TRBJ1-4; D gene unclear. V gave up 4 bases and J gave up 5 bases, with 11 bases separating them. CDR3 size: 14 residues. The CDR3: CASSSAAYNEKLFF. CDR3 nucleotides: TGTGCCAGCAGTTCCGCGGCGTACAATGAAAAACTGTTTTTT.

This clonotype was recorded many times. The CDR3 loop is CASSQLSRTGVPNTEAFF. The DNA of the CDR3 is TGCGCCAGCAGCCAACTGTCCAGGACAGGGGTCCCGAACACTGAAGCTTTCTTT. J is TRBJ1-1 and V is TRBV4-1; 9 bases are a match to TRBD1. Germline V gene lookup returns CDR1 MGHRA and CDR2 YSYEKL. CDR3 length equals 18 residues. Germline trimming cut 2 bases from V and 1 base from J; bases unmatched to any gene: 11.

This clonotype showed up just a few times. The V gene is TRBV12-3 or TRBV12-4, the J gene TRBJ1-2, with D possibly TRBD1 on 5 matching bases. The CDR3 loop spans 14 amino acids. V was cut by 5 bases and J by 5 bases, with 15 bases left in between. The CDR3 loop reads CASSGVGGSYGYTF. In DNA form, the CDR3 reads TGTGCCAGCAGTGGGGTGGGGGGAAGTTATGGCTACACCTTC.

V and J are TRBV4-1 and TRBJ2-1; possibly TRBD1 for D (8 bases). The CDR3 consists of 15 residues. Germline CDR1 reads MGHRA; CDR2 reads YSYEKL. V was clipped by 1 base and J by 9 bases, with 16 bases between them. CDR3 region: CASSQGGGQAIEQFF. The CDR3 DNA reads TGCGCCAGCAGCCAAGGCGGGGGACAGGCGATTGAGCAGTTCTTC.

The J gene is TRBJ1-1, the V gene TRBV30; 11 bases fit TRBD1. After removal of 1 base from V and 3 bases from J, the junction contained 7 bases not matched to a gene. Per germline, CDR1 GTSNPN and CDR2 SVGIG (reference sequence). The CDR3 covers 16 residues. Here the CDR3 reads CAWSGTGGRGDTEAFF. As DNA, the CDR3 is TGTGCCTGGAGTGGGACAGGGGGCAGAGGAGACACTGAAGCTTTCTTT. The variable domain in full, with the rest retrieved from reference TRBV30 and TRBJ1-1, is SQTIHQWPATLVQPVGSPLSLECTVEGTSNPNLYWYRQAAGRGLQLLFYSVGIGQISSEVPQNLSASRPQDRQFILSSKKLLLSDSGFYLCAWSGTGGRGDTEAFFGQGTRLTVV.

The chain joins TRBV6-2 or TRBV6-3 to TRBJ2-7; D perhaps matches TRBD2 (6 bases). This CDR3 is built from 14 residues. Germline values: CDR1 MNHEY, CDR2 SVGEGT. V was cut by 6 bases and J by 4 bases, with 16 bases left in between. DNA of the CDR3: TGTGCCAGCAGACGGGGTACGGGAGCTTACGAGCAGTACGTC. Its translation: CASRRGTGAYEQYV.

This clonotype was detected ten times or more. The chain is built from TRBV24-1 and TRBJ1-2, with 8 bases identical to TRBD1. Trimming took 5 bases from V and 5 from J; bases not matched to a gene: 15. The V gene's germline CDR1 is KGHDR and CDR2 SFDVKD. The CDR3 consists of 17 residues. DNA for the CDR3: TGTGCCACCAGTGCCGCCGGGACAGGTGTCAGAGGTTATGGCTACACCTTC. Translating gives CATSAAGTGVRGYGYTF.

This clonotype was observed many times. The rearrangement uses TRBV7-9 and TRBJ1-2; 10 nucleotides agree with TRBD1. Germline loops: CDR1 SEHNR, CDR2 FQNEAQ (reference sequence). V lost 4 bases to trimming and J lost 7 bases; unmatched junction nucleotides: 9. The CDR3 totals 15 residues. CDR3 sequence reads: CASSSLTGGSSGYTF. CDR3 sequence (DNA): TGTGCCAGCAGCTCCTTGACAGGGGGCTCATCTGGCTACACCTTC.

CDR3 coding DNA: TGCAGTGCGTCGCGAGGGTACGAGCAGTACTTC. This translates into CSASRGYEQYF. This chain uses TRBV20-1 with TRBJ2-7; tentatively, D is TRBD2 (5 bases). Trimming took 6 bases from V and 4 from J, leaving 10 bases between them. The CDR3 length is 11 residues. Germline V lookup: CDR1 DFQATT, CDR2 SNEGSKA (reference sequence).

The chain has TRBV2 and TRBJ2-7, with 8 bases matching TRBD2. The J segment lost 4 bases and the V segment lost 5 bases, leaving 10 bases of the junction unmatched. The CDR3 length is 15 residues. From germline, CDR1 is SNHLY and CDR2 FYNNEI. The CDR3 nucleotides read TGTGCCAGCAGTTCTCGTAGCGGGATAGGGTACGAGCAGTACTTC. Residues: CASSSRSGIGYEQYF.

The chain is built from TRBV12-3 or TRBV12-4 and TRBJ1-2, with D hard to call. V gave up 5 bases and J gave up 6 bases, with 19 bases separating them. The CDR3 spans 15 residues. CDR3 sequence (DNA): TGTGCCAGCAGTCGACCCGGGTGGTACGGCGATGGCTACACCTTC. It encodes CASSRPGWYGDGYTF.

This clonotype was detected many times. The chain employs TRBV9 and TRBJ2-2; D unclear. Germline-derived CDR1 and CDR2 are SGDLS and YYNGEE. This CDR3 is built from 13 residues. The V and J ends lost 7 bases and 0 bases respectively, with 7 bases between them. As DNA, the CDR3 is TGTGCCAGCGAGGCAGCGAACACCGGGGAGCTGTTTTTT. Translation gives CASEAANTGELFF.

This clonotype was counted ten times or more. V is TRBV12-3 or TRBV12-4 and J is TRBJ2-3; D remains unclear. V lost 7 bases and J lost 3, with 5 bases in between. The CDR3 extends over 11 amino acids. CDR3 sequence reads: CASIKTDTQYF. The CDR3 DNA reads as TGTGCCAGCATAAAAACAGATACGCAGTATTTT.

This clonotype was seen more than once but under ten times. This chain joins TRBV6-8 and TRBJ2-5; 10 nucleotides line up with TRBD2. Germline lookup yields CDR1 MNHGY and CDR2 SAAAGT. V shed 5 bases and J 4 bases; nucleotides not matched to a gene: 10. The CDR3 length is 16 residues. The CDR3 is CASSGPGLALAETQYF. The CDR3 nucleotides read TGTGCCAGCAGTGGTCCGGGACTAGCGCTTGCAGAGACCCAGTACTTC.

This clonotype was seen a handful of times. J is TRBJ1-5 and V is TRBV20-1; TRBD1 matches 7 bases. Germline values: CDR1 DFQATT, CDR2 SNEGSKA (reference sequence). Trimming cost V 1 base and J 0 bases; bases outside gene matches: 6. The length of the CDR3 is 16 residues. CDR3 sequence: CSARAGQHNSNQPQHF. CDR3 coding DNA: TGCAGTGCTAGAGCGGGACAGCACAATAGCAATCAGCCCCAGCATTTT.

This clonotype was seen ten or more times. The chain employs TRBV4-2 and TRBJ2-7; TRBD1 aligns across 10 bases. Trimming at V came to 3 bases and at J to 5 bases, leaving 7 bases not matched to a gene. CDR3 length: 15 amino acids. Germline assignment: CDR1 LGHNA and CDR2 YNFKEQ. The CDR3 here is CASSQRGTGDNEQYF. CDR3 nucleotides: TGTGCCAGCAGCCAGCGGGGGACAGGGGACAACGAGCAGTACTTC.

The table lists this clonotype with many counts. The chain uses TRBV24-1 and TRBJ2-7; D unclear. V gave up 0 bases and J gave up 4 bases, with 0 bases separating them. The germline gives CDR1 KGHDR, CDR2 SFDVKD. The CDR3 is 11 amino acids. CDR3 DNA sequence: TGTGCCACCAGTGATTTGTACGAGCAGTACTTC. It translates to CATSDLYEQYF.